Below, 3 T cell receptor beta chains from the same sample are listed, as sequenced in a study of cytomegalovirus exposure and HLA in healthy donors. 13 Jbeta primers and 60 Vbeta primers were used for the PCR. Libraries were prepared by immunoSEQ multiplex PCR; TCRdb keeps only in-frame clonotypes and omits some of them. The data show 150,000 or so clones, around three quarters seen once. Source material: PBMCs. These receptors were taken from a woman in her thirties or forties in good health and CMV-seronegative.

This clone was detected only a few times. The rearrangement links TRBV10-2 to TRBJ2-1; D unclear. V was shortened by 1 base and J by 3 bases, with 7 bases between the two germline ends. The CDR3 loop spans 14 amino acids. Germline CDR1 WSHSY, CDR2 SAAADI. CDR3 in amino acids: CASSELRVYNEQFF. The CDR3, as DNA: TGCGCCAGCAGTGAGTTACGGGTCTACAATGAGCAGTTCTTC.

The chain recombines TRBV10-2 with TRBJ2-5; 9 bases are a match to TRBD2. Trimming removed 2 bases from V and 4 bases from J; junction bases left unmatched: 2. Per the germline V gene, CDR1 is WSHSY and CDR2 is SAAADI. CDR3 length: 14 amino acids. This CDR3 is CASSEPGLAETQYF. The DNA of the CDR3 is TGCGCCAGCAGTGAGCCGGGACTAGCAGAGACCCAGTACTTC.

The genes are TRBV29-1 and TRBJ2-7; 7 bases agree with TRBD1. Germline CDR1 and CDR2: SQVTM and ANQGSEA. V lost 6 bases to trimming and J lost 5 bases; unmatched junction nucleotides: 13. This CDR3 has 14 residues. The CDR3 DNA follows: TGCAGCGTGGGGGACAGTCACAGAGGCGACGAGCAGTACTTC. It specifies CSVGDSHRGDEQYF.